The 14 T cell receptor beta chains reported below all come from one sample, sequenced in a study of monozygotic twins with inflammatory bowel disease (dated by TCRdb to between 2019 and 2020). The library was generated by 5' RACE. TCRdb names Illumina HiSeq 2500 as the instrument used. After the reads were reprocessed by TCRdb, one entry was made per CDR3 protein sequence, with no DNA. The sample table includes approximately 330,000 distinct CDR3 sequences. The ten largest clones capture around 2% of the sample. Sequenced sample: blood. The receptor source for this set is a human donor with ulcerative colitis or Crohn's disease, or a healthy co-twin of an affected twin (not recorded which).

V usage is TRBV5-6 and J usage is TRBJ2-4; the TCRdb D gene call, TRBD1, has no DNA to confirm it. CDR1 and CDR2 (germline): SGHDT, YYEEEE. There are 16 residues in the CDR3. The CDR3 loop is CASSTTGGLAKNIQYF.

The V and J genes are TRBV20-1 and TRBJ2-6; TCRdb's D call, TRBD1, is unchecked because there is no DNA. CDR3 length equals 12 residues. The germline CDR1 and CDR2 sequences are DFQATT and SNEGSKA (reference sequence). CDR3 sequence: CRRGSGANVLTF.

The CDR3 here is CASSPGAGPLSGNTIYF. The chain links TRBV5-1 to TRBJ1-3; TCRdb calls TRBD1, which cannot be checked without DNA. This CDR3 has 17 amino acids. Germline V gives CDR1 SGHRS, CDR2 YFSETQ.

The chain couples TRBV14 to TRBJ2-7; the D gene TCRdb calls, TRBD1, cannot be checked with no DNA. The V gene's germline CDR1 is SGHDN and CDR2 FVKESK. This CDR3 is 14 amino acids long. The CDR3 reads CASSPDDSFYEQYF.

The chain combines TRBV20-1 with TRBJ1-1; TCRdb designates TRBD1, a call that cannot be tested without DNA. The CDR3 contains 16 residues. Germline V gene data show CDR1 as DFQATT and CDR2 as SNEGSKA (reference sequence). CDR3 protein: CSARGYKGTANTEAFF.

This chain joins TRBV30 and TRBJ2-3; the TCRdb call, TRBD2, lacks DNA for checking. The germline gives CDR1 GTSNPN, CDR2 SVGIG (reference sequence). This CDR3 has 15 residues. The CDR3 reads CAWSATSGRLDTQYF.

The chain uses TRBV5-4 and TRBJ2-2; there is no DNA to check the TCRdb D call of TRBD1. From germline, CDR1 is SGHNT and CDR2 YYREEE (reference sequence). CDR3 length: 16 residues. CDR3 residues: CASSSYRDRVTGELFF.

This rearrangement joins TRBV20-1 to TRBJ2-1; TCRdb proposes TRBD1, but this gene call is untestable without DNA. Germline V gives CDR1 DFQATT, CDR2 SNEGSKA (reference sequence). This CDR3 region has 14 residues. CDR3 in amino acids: CSASGGSRYNEQFF.

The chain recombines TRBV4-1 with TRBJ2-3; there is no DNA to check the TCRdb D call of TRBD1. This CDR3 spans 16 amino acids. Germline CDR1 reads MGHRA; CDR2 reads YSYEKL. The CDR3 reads CASSRPLGLSTDTQYF.

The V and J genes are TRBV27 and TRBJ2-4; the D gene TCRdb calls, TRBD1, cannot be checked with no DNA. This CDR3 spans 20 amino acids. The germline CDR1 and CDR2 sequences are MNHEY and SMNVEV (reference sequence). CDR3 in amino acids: CASSPTPGTGGNSTKNIQYF.

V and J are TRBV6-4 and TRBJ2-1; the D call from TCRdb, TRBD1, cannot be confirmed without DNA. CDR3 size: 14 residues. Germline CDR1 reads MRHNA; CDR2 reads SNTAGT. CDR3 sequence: CASSRDPDYNEQFF.

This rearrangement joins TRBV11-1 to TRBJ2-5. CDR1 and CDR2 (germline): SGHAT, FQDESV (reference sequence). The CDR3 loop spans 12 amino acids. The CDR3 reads CASSKIAGTQYF.

The CDR3 here is CASSPPGQAYEQYF. The chain has TRBV6-1 and TRBJ2-7; TCRdb's assignment of TRBD1 cannot be checked, as there is no DNA. Germline V gene lookup returns CDR1 MNHNS and CDR2 SASEGT. The CDR3 extends over 14 amino acids.

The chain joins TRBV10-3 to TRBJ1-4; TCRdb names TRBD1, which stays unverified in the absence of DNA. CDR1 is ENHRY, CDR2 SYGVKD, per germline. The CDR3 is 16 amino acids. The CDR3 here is CAIGPGQTETNEKLFF.